This T cell receptor beta chain was sequenced for a study of blood T cell repertoires in COVID-19. For the study at large: T cells, B-cell-depleted T cells, or PBMCs provided the cDNA or gDNA that served as material.

In the original processing: Amplifying reference gene primers gave estimates of nucleated cell counts. Profiling relied on immunoSEQ multiplex PCR, and the TCRdb table lists in-frame clones only, not all of them. V, J and clone size reflect that table, while D and trimming were determined from the DNA. The sample has 190,000 or so clones, over 80% seen once. Only a few counts were recorded for this clone. Residents of 24 US areas, aged about 18 to 95 years, made up the participants. All recovered Cohort 3 donors got two negative PCRs, got clearance, or saw symptom resolution. CDR3 size: 14 residues. Germline V lookup: CDR1 LGHDT, CDR2 YNNKEL (reference sequence). Trimming at V came to 1 base and at J to 3 bases, leaving 1 base not matched to a gene.

The origin of this receptor is a man aged 30 to 45 who had recovered from COVID-19. V usage is TRBV3-1 (or the pseudogene TRBV3-2) and J usage is TRBJ2-7, with 9 nucleotides matching TRBD1. Sequenced sample: PBMCs or T cells enriched from blood (not recorded which). The DNA for the CDR3 is TGTGCCAGCAGCCAAGGGACAGGGGTCTACGAGCAGTACTTC. Its protein is CASSQGTGVYEQYF.